The subject of this entry is one T cell receptor (beta chain). This clonotype was counted at least ten times. No cognate antigen has been identified for it. Base-call qualities are not available, and no considerably larger clone is one nucleotide away. The TCR beta CDR3 regions were amplified from the RNA transcripts. The first round of RT-PCR for the TCR CDR3 was performed with the HTBI primer set and the Qiagen OneStep RT-PCR kit. Libraries were constructed in a second round of multiplex PCR, after which size selection and purification were carried out. The libraries were sequenced on an Illumina HiSeq2000 using paired-end 100 bp reads. Under the source paper's analysis protocol: SOAPnuke was used to process the raw data, removing reads that contained adapters or uncalled bases, had a mean Phred below 15, or lacked an exact match to the constant primer or identifier. High-quality paired reads were merged using COPE v1.2.5, and each unique nucleotide sequence was defined as a clonotype. MiTCR v1.1 was used to align clonotypes to the IMGT TRBV, TRBD and TRBJ reference segments. Only V-J combinations with frequency above 0.0001, covering approximately 99% of repertoires, were analysed. The TCS score was defined as the ratio of F50 (clonal expansion) to E x V (chaos), calculated using BLOSUM62-based TCRdist between CDR3 peptides within each V-J. Welch's t-statistics and random forest reduced roughly 540 V-J features to 10 to 15, which were used in a naive Bayes classifier (R e1071). TCRdb reprocessing: public reads trimmed at Q25 with fastp, clones called with MiXCR, in-frame beta chains kept. Duplicate CDR3 protein sequences are folded into a single record with the most common DNA and genes. TCRdb, rather than the study authors, made the V and J calls. The sample table contains under 300,000 distinct CDR3 sequences; only one count was recorded for 14% to 15% of them. Of the sample, 13% falls within the top ten clones.

The data were taken from a study of T cells in Graves' hyperthyroidism and ophthalmopathy (dated by TCRdb to about 2019). Regarding the complete study: Peripheral blood samples were taken at initial diagnosis, before any treatment was given. TCR V-J signatures able to tell the groups apart were searched for in a discovery cohort of 100 patients, of whom more than 40 had Graves' ophthalmopathy and 57 had stable Graves' hyperthyroidism. Whether ophthalmopathy could be predicted prospectively was tested in an independent validation cohort made up of roughly 20 hyperthyroidism patients plus 17 patients who later progressed to ophthalmopathy. The roughly 100 discovery patients were divided at random into training and test sets in a 7:3 ratio. Thyroid tissue and blood T-cell repertoires from about six Graves' hyperthyroidism patients were also compared in the study. After sampling, hyperthyroidism patients received methimazole starting at 30 mg daily, and ophthalmopathy patients received high-dose intravenous methylprednisolone. TCR Vbeta CDR3 sequencing of 130 to 150 peripheral blood samples (about 45 ophthalmopathy, 75 hyperthyroidism and approximately 17 progressor patients) is reported in the paper.

Hyperthyroidism patients were newly diagnosed, had a disease duration of under 2 months, and were aged 18 to 65 years. Exclusion was applied to patients with uncontrolled infections, other autoimmune diseases, pregnancy or lactation. Clinical symptoms, serum thyroxine and TRAb, thyroid ultrasound, and orbital computed tomography formed the basis for the diagnoses. Blood from progressor patients was collected at the time of first diagnosis with hyperthyroidism, before any ophthalmopathy symptoms had appeared. PBMCs were separated from approximately 9.9 ml of fresh peripheral blood using Ficoll-Paque density gradient centrifugation. Progressor patients were defined as those initially diagnosed with Graves' hyperthyroidism in whom ophthalmopathy developed during follow-up. Total RNA was extracted with Trizol reagent, and quality was checked on an Agilent 2100 Bioanalyzer. The full study reports these points: Ophthalmopathy was separated from stable hyperthyroidism by a 13 V-J signature model, with over 85% sensitivity and 81% to 83% specificity obtained in cross-validation and 80%/75% obtained in testing. Most expanded thyroid clonotypes (frequency above 0.001) were also detected in blood, suggesting blood repertoires may reflect thyroid immune responses. No statistical method was used to fix the sample size in advance, and group allocation was not hidden from the investigators. In validation, the model predicted progression to ophthalmopathy a median of approximately 6.3 months before onset, with roughly 70% sensitivity and around 76% specificity.

The sequence was collected from a woman aged 40 to 50 with Graves' hyperthyroidism that later progressed to Graves' ophthalmopathy. Source material: blood.

CDR3 loop: CASSLDLAGAYEQYF. Here is the DNA: TGTGCCAGCAGTTTGGATCTAGCGGGAGCTTACGAGCAGTACTTC. The sequence is built from TRBV28 and TRBJ2-7; 10 central nucleotides agree with TRBD2. From the germline V gene, CDR1 is MDHEN and CDR2 is SYDVKM. Germline trimming: 3 bases from V, 4 bases from J; junction bases outside gene matches: 6. The CDR3 measures 15 amino acids from cysteine to phenylalanine. The DNA shown is the 45-base CDR3, in frame from base 1.